Shown below are 4 T cell receptor beta chains from a single sample sequenced in a study of blood T cells in healthy people across ages. A J-beta primer mix and a sample-barcoded 5' primer were used in a second PCR of roughly 7 to 12 cycles. A single record per CDR3 protein comes from TCRdb applying MiXCR to the 5' RACE reads. This sample has over 300,000 distinct CDR3 sequences, with about 55% found just once. The source material was blood. These receptors all stem from a man aged 55 to 69 in good health.

The gene calls are TRBV7-2 and TRBJ2-3; no reliable D call. CDR1 and CDR2 from the germline V gene are SGHTA and FQGNSA. This CDR3 region has 13 residues. The V end was cut by 5 bases, the J end by 2 bases, with 8 bases between. CDR3 amino acids: CASSTDNTDTQYF. The CDR3 DNA follows: TGTGCCAGCAGCACAGACAACACAGATACGCAGTATTTT.

V gene TRBV21-1 combines with J gene TRBJ2-6; no check of the table's D call, TRBD1, against the DNA was made. TRBV21-1 is a pseudogene locus. This CDR3 has 17 residues. The CDR3 is CASIPAGESSGANVLTF. For the CDR3, the DNA is TGTGCCAGCATCCCGGCAGGGGAGAGCTCTGGGGCCAACGTCCTGACTTTC.

This sequence joins TRBV2 and TRBJ2-2; TRBD2 might be the D (6 bases). V shed 8 bases and J shed 6 bases, with 16 bases lying between them. Germline V lookup: CDR1 SNHLY, CDR2 FYNNEI. The CDR3 is made up of 14 amino acids. CDR3 sequence (DNA): TGTGCCAGCTCAGGGTTGGAGGGCTCCGGGGAGCTGTTTTTT. Translated, it gives CASSGLEGSGELFF.

The rearrangement links TRBV10-3 to TRBJ2-7; no clear D. Germline V gene sequence: CDR1 ENHRY, CDR2 SYGVKD. V was trimmed by 2 bases and J by 3 bases, leaving 8 bases between them. The CDR3 has 13 amino acids. For the CDR3, the DNA is TGTGCCATCAGTGAGGGGGTTCGCTACGAGCAGTACTTC. This sequence encodes CAISEGVRYEQYF.